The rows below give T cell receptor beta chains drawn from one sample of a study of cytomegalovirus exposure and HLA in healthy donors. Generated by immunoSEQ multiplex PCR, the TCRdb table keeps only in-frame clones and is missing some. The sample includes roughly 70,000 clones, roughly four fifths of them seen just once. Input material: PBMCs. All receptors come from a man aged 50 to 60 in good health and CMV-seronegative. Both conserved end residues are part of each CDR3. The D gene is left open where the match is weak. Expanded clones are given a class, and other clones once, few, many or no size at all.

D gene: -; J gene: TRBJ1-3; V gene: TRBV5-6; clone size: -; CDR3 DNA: TGTGCCAGCAGCCGGACACCGACGGAAGGAAACACCATATATTTT; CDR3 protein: CASSRTPTEGNTIYF
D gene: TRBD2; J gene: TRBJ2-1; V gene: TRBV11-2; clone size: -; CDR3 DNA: TGTGCCAGCAGCCAAGACGGACTAGGGCCTTACTGGGAGCAGTTCTTC; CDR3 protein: CASSQDGLGPYWEQFF
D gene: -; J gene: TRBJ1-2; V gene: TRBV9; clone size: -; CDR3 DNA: TGTGCCAGCAGCGTAGAAGCAAACTATGGCTACACCTTC; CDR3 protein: CASSVEANYGYTF
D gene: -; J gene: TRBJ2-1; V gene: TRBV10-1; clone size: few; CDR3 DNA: TGCGCCAGCAGTTTTACAAACCCCACGTACAATGAGCAGTTCTTC; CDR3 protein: CASSFTNPTYNEQFF
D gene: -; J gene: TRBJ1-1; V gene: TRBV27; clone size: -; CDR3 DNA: TGTGCCAGCAGCCAGCGGGAGCGGGCTGAAGCTTTCTTT; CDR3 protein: CASSQRERAEAFF
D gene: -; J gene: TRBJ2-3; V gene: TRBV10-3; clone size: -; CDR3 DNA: TGTGCCATCAGTGAATCTCATACGCAGTATTTT; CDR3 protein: CAISESHTQYF
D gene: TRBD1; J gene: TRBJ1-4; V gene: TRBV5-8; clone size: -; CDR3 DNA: TGTGCCAGCAGCTTGGGTAAAAGACAGGGAGGAAAACTGTTTTTT; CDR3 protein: CASSLGKRQGGKLFF
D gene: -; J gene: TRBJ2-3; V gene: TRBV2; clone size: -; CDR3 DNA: TGTGCCAGCAGCGACTCGGTAGATACGCAGTATTTT; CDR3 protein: CASSDSVDTQYF
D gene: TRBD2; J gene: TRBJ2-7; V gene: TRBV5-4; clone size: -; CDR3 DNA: TGTGCCAGCAACCCTAGCGGGAGGGTTAGCGAGCAGTACTTC; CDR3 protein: CASNPSGRVSEQYF
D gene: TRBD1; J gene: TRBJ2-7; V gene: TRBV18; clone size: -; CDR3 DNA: TGTGCCAGCTCCTCAACAGGGGGCGAGCAGTACTTC; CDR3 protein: CASSSTGGEQYF
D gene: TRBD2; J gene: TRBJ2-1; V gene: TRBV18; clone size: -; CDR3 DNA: TGTGCCAGCTCACGCCAGACTAGCGGGGGCCACAATGAGCAGTTCTTC; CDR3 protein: CASSRQTSGGHNEQFF
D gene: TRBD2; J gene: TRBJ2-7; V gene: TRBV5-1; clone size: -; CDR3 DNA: TGCGCCAGCAGCTTTGGCAGTCTTAGCGGGGCTCCCTACGAGCAGTACTTC; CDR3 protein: CASSFGSLSGAPYEQYF
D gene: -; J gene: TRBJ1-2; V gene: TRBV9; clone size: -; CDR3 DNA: TGTGCCAGCAGCGTAGGCCGTCGGGACTACTATGGCTACACCTTC; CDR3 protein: CASSVGRRDYYGYTF
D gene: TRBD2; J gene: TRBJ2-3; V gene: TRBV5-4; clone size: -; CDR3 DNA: TGTGCCAGCAGCTCCGGACTAGCGGGATACACAGATACGCAGTATTTT; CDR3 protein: CASSSGLAGYTDTQYF
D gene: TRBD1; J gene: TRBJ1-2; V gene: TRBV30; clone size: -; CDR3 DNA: TGTGCCTGGAGGGTGCAGGGGGGCTCTGGCTACACCTTC; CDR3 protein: CAWRVQGGSGYTF
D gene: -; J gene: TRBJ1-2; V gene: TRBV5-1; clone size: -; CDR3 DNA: TGCGCCAGCAGGAATACGGGGGGCGATGGCTACACCTTC; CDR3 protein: CASRNTGGDGYTF
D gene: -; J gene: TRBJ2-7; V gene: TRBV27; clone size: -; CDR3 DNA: TGTGCCAGCAGTTTGCGGCAGACCTACGAGCAGTACTTC; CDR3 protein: CASSLRQTYEQYF
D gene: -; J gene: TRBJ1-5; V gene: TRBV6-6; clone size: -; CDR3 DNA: TGTGCCAGCAGTTACTGGGGAGGCAATCAGCCCCAGCATTTT; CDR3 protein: CASSYWGGNQPQHF
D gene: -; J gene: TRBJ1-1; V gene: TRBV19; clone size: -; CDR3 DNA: TGTGCCAGTAGTAGTATGGCAGAGAACACTGAAGCTTTCTTT; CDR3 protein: CASSSMAENTEAFF